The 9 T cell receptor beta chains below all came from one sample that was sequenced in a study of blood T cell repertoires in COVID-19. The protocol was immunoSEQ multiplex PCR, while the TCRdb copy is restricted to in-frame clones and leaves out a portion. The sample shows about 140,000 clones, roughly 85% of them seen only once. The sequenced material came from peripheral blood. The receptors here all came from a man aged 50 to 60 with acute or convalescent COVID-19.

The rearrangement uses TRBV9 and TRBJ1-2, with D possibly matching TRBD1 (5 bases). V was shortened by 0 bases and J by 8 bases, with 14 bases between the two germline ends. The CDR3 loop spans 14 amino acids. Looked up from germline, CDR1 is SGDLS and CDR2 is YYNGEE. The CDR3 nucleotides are TGTGCCAGCAGCGTAGATGACGGGGGGTACGGCTACACCTTC. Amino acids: CASSVDDGGYGYTF.

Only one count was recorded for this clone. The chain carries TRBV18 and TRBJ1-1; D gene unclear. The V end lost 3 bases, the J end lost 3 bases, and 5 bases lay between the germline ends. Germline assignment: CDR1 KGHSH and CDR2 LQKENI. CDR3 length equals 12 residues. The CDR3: CASSPEYTEAFF. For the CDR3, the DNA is TGTGCCAGCTCACCCGAGTACACTGAAGCTTTCTTT.

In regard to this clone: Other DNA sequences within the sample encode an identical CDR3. DNA of the CDR3: TGTGCCAGCAGTTTTCGAGGGGGCCAGCCCCAGCATTTT. This translates into CASSFRGGQPQHF. The genes are TRBV28 and TRBJ1-5; 7 positions match TRBD1. The V gene's germline CDR1 is MDHEN and CDR2 SYDVKM. J was trimmed by 7 bases and V by 3 bases; bases with no gene match: 3. This CDR3 has 13 amino acids.

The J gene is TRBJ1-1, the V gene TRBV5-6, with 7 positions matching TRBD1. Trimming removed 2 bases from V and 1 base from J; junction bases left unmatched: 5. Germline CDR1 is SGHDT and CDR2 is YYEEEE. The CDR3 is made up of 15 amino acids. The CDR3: CASSLTGTANTEAFF. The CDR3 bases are TGTGCCAGCAGCTTAACCGGGACAGCGAACACTGAAGCTTTCTTT.

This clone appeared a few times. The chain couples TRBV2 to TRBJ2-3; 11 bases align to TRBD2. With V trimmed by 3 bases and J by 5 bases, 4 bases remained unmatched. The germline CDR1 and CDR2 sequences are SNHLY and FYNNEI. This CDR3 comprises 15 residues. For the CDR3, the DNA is TGTGCCAGCAGTGAGGCTAGCGGGGGGTTAGATACGCAGTATTTT. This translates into CASSEASGGLDTQYF.

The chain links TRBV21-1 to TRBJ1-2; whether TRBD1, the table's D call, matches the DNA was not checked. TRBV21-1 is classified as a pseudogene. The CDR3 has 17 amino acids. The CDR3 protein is CASILRDSPPPFYGYTF. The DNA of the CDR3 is TGTGCCAGCATCCTCCGGGACAGTCCCCCTCCTTTCTATGGCTACACCTTC.

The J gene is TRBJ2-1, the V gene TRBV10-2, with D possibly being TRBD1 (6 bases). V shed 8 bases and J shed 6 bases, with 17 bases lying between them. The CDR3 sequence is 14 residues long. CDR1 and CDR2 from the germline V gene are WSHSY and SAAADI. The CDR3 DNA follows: TGCGCCAGCGGGAGTACAGGGTGGAGCAATGAGCAGTTCTTC. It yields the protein CASGSTGWSNEQFF.

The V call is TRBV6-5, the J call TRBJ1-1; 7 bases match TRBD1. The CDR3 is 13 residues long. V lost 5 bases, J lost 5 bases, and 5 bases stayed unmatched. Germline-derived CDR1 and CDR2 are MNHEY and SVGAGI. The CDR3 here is CASSLEGATEAFF. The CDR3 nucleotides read TGTGCCAGCAGTCTCGAGGGGGCTACTGAAGCTTTCTTT.

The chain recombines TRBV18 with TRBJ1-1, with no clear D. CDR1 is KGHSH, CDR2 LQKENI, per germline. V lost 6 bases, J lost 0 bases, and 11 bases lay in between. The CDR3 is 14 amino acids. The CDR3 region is CASSESTLNTEAFF. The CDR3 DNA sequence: TGTGCCAGCTCCGAAAGTACATTGAACACTGAAGCTTTCTTT.